The source of this T cell receptor beta chain is a study of blood T cell repertoires in COVID-19. Study background: Acute and convalescent COVID-19 samples came from the United States, Italy and Spain. PBMCs, B-cell-depleted T cells, or T cells provided the cDNA or gDNA that made up the material.

Per the germline V gene, CDR1 is SGHTA and CDR2 is FQGNSA. The CDR3 consists of 13 residues. V was shortened by 5 bases and J by 7 bases, with 11 bases between the two germline ends. Source study methods: Reference gene primer amplification yielded estimated nucleated cell counts. The assay was immunoSEQ multiplex PCR, and TCRdb's table has in-frame clones only and misses some. V, J and clone size reflect that table, while D and trimming were determined from the DNA. The repertoire has around 230,000 clones, 75% to 85% of them found once; the top ten carry about an eighth. The TCR was taken from a woman aged 55-75 years with active or convalescent COVID-19. What was sequenced was peripheral blood. The chain combines TRBV7-2 with TRBJ2-2; a weak D match, TRBD2 (6 bases). CDR3 protein: CASSIDSGGELFF. The CDR3, as DNA: TGTGCCAGCAGCATCGATAGCGGCGGGGAGCTGTTTTTT.